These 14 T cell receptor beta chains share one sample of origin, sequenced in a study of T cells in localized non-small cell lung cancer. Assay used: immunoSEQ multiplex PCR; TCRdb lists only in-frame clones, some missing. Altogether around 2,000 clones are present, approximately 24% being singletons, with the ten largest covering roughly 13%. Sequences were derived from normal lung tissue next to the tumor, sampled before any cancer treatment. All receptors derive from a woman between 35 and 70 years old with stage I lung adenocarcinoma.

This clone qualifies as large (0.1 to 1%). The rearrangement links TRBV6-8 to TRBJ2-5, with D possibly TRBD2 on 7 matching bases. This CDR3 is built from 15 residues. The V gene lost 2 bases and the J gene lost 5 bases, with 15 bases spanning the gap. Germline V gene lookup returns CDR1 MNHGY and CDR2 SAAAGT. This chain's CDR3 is CASSYTGGISETQYF. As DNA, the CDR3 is TGTGCCAGCAGTTACACGGGGGGCATCTCGGAGACCCAGTACTTC.

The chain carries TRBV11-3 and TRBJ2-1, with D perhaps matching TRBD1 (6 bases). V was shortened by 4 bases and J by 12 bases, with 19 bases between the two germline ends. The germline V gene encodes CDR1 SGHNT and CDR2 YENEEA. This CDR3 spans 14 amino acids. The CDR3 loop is CASSYGTEKTGQFF. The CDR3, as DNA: TGTGCCAGCAGCTACGGGACGGAGAAGACAGGGCAGTTCTTC.

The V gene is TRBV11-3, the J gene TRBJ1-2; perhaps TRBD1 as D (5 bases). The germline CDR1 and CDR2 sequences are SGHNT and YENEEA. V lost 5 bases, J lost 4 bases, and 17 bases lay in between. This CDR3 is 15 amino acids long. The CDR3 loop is CASSPREYGVYGYTF. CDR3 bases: TGTGCCAGCAGCCCCAGGGAGTACGGGGTCTATGGCTACACCTTC. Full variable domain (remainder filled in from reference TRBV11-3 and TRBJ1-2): EAGVVQSPRYKIIEKKQPVAFWCNPISGHNTLYWYLQNLGQGPELLIRYENEEAVDDSQLPKDRFSAERLKGVDSTLKIQPAELGDSAVYLCASSPREYGVYGYTFGSGTRLTVV.

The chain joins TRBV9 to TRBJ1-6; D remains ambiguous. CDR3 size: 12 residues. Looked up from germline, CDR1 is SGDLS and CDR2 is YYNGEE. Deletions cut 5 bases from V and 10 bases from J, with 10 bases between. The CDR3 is CASSAQSSPLHF. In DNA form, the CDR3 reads TGTGCCAGCAGTGCCCAGTCCTCACCCCTCCACTTT.

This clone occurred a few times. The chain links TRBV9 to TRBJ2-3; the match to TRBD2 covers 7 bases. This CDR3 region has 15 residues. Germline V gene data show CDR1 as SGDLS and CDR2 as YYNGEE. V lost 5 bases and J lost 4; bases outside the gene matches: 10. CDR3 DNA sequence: TGTGCCAGCAGTGAGACTGGCGGGAGCGCAGATACGCAGTATTTT. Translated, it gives CASSETGGSADTQYF.

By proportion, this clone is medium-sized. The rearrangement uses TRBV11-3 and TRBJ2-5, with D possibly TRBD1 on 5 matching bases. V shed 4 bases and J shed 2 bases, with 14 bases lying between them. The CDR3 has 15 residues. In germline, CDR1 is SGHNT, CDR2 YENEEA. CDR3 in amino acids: CASSSDRENQETQYF. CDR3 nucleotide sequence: TGTGCCAGCAGCTCTGACAGAGAGAATCAAGAGACCCAGTACTTC.

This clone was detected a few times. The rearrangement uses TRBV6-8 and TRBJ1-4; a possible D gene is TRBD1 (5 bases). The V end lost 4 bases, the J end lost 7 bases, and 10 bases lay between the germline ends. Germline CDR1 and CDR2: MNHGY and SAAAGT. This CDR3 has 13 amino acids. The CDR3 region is CASSSRDGEKLFF. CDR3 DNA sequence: TGTGCCAGCAGTTCCCGGGACGGTGAAAAACTGTTTTTT.

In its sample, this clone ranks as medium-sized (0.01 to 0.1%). This chain's CDR3 is CASSPTSGAQETQYF. CDR3 nucleotide sequence: TGTGCCAGCAGCCCGACTAGCGGGGCTCAAGAGACCCAGTACTTC. The chain links TRBV11-3 to TRBJ2-5; 11 bases agree with TRBD2. The V segment lost 5 bases and the J segment 2 bases; nucleotides outside the gene matches: 4. CDR3 length equals 15 residues. Germline V gene data show CDR1 as SGHNT and CDR2 as YENEEA.

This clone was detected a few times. CDR3 nucleotides: TGTGCCAGCAGCTTAGGCCGGACAGGCGAAGCTTTCTTT. Protein product: CASSLGRTGEAFF. This chain joins TRBV7-2 and TRBJ1-1, with 7 bases that match TRBD1. The CDR3 is made up of 13 amino acids. Per germline, CDR1 SGHTA and CDR2 FQGNSA. With 1 base clipped from V and 8 bases from J, the junction kept 4 bases outside the gene matches.

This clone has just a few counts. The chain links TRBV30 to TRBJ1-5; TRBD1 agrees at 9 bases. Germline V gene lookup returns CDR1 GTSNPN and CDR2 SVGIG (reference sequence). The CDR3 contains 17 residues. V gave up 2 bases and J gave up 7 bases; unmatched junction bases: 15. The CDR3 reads CAWSKTLGQGGRQPQHF. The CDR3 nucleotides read TGTGCCTGGAGTAAAACCTTGGGACAGGGTGGAAGACAGCCCCAGCATTTT.

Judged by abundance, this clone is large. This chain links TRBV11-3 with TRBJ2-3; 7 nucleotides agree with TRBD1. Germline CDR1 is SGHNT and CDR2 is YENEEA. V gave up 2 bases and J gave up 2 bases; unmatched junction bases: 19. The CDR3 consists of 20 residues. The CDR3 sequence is CASSLTTGAGALEPTDTQYF. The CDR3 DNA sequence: TGTGCCAGCAGCTTAACTACAGGGGCCGGAGCCCTAGAGCCCACAGATACGCAGTATTTT.

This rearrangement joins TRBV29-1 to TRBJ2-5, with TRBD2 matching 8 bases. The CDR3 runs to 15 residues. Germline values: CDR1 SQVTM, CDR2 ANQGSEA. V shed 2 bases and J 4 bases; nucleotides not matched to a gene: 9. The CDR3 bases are TGCAGCGTTGAACCCAGCGGGGGCCTCGGAGAGACCCAGTACTTC. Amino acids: CSVEPSGGLGETQYF.

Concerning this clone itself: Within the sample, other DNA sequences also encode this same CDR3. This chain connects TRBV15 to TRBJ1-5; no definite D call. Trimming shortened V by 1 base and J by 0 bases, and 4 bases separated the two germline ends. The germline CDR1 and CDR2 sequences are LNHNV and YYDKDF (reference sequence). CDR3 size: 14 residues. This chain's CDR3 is CATSRVTSNQPQHF. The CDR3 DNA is TGTGCCACCAGCAGAGTAACTAGCAATCAGCCCCAGCATTTT.

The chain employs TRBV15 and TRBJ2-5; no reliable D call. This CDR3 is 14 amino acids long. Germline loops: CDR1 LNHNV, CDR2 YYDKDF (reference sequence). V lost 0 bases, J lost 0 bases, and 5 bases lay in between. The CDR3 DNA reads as TGTGCCACCAGCAGAGAAGAGTACCAAGAGACCCAGTACTTC. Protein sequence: CATSREEYQETQYF. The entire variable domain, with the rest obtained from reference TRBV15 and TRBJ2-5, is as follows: DAMVIQNPRYQVTQFGKPVTLSCSQTLNHNVMYWYQQKSSQAPKLLFHYYDKDFNNEADTPDNFQSRRPNTSFCFLDIRSPGLGDTAMYLCATSREEYQETQYFGPGTRLLVL.